Following are 16 T cell receptor beta chains from one sample sequenced in a study of chemoradiotherapy in HPV16-positive cancers. The assay was immunoSEQ multiplex PCR, and TCRdb's table has in-frame clones only and misses some. The data show under 2,500 clones, around 80% seen once. This material consisted of tumor tissue, taken from a patient who underwent chemoradiotherapy. All receptors come from a human donor with HPV-associated anogenital cancer.

This clone occurred once. This chain links TRBV15 with TRBJ1-5; 8 nucleotides agree with TRBD1. Germline trimming cut 6 bases from V and 3 bases from J; bases unmatched to any gene: 1. CDR1 and CDR2 (germline): LNHNV, YYDKDF (reference sequence). The CDR3 length is 13 residues. The CDR3 DNA is TGTGCCACCAGGGACAGGGTCAATCAGCCCCAGCATTTT. Translated: CATRDRVNQPQHF.

This chain links TRBV10-1 with TRBJ1-1; D call uncertain. The CDR3 sequence is 13 residues long. V lost 6 bases and J 1 base, leaving 9 bases between the germline ends. Germline CDR1 WNHNN, CDR2 SYGVQD (reference sequence). CDR3 in amino acids: CASRAASNTEAFF. The CDR3, as DNA: TGCGCCAGCAGGGCAGCTTCGAACACTGAAGCTTTCTTT.

V usage is TRBV30 and J usage is TRBJ1-2; 12 bases align to TRBD1. CDR3 size: 16 residues. After removal of 5 bases from V and 7 bases from J, the junction contained 14 bases not matched to a gene. Germline lookup yields CDR1 GTSNPN and CDR2 SVGIG (reference sequence). DNA for the CDR3: TGTGCCTGGTTTAGGGACAGGGGGCCCCTCCGGAGTGGCTACACCTTC. Its protein is CAWFRDRGPLRSGYTF.

This clone occurred a few times. V is TRBV6-4 and J is TRBJ2-3; a possible D gene is TRBD2 (6 bases). The CDR3 extends over 13 amino acids. The germline CDR1 and CDR2 sequences are MRHNA and SNTAGT. The ends were cut back, 5 bases at V and 4 bases at J, with 10 bases in the middle. The CDR3 protein is CASSTGESDTQYF. CDR3 DNA: TGTGCCAGCAGTACGGGGGAGTCAGATACGCAGTATTTT.

The J gene is TRBJ2-3, the V gene TRBV21-1; the table's D call, TRBD2, has no DNA check behind it. TRBV21-1 is assigned pseudogene status. The CDR3 has 16 residues. The CDR3 DNA is TGTGCCAGCAGCTCCATAAGACTAGAGGTGACAGATACGCAGTATTTT. Its protein is CASSSIRLEVTDTQYF.

The gene calls are TRBV11-3 and TRBJ2-3; tentatively, D is TRBD2 (5 bases). Germline V lookup: CDR1 SGHNT, CDR2 YENEEA. Trimming cost V 1 base and J 2 bases, with 7 bases left between them. The CDR3 runs 14 residues. In DNA, the CDR3 is TGTGCCAGCAGCTTAGGCGGGCCCACAGATACGCAGTATTTT. As protein: CASSLGGPTDTQYF. Complete variable domain (other parts from reference TRBV11-3 and TRBJ2-3): EAGVVQSPRYKIIEKKQPVAFWCNPISGHNTLYWYLQNLGQGPELLIRYENEEAVDDSQLPKDRFSAERLKGVDSTLKIQPAELGDSAVYLCASSLGGPTDTQYFGPGTRLTVL.

This chain joins TRBV6-4 and TRBJ1-6, with D unresolved. Germline V CDR1 and CDR2: MRHNA, SNTAGT. V lost 6 bases to trimming and J lost 3 bases, with 9 bases between them. The CDR3 spans 14 residues. In nucleotides, the CDR3 is TGTGCCAGCAGGGAGACCGACTATAATTCACCCCTCCACTTT. Translation gives CASRETDYNSPLHF.

CDR3 residues: CASSQIRGVGTDTQYF. CDR3 nucleotides: TGCGCCAGCAGCCAAATTCGGGGGGTAGGCACAGATACGCAGTATTTT. The genes are TRBV4-1 and TRBJ2-3; 7 bases align to TRBD2. Losses at the gene ends were 2 bases for V and 1 base for J; bases not matched to a gene: 6. Germline V gives CDR1 MGHRA, CDR2 YSYEKL. There are 16 residues in the CDR3.

The chain links TRBV19 to TRBJ2-7; TRBD1 aligns across 9 bases. CDR1 and CDR2 (germline): LNHDA, SQIVND (reference sequence). The CDR3 is made up of 15 amino acids. V shed 1 base and J 0 bases; nucleotides not matched to a gene: 1. DNA of the CDR3: TGTGCCAGTAGTATAGGGGGACAGGGCTCCTACGAGCAGTACTTC. Translating it yields CASSIGGQGSYEQYF.

The gene calls are TRBV10-3 and TRBJ2-5; 12 bases align to TRBD2. The V and J ends lost 7 bases and 5 bases, in that order; junction bases with no gene match: 11. The CDR3 spans 16 residues. Per germline, CDR1 ENHRY and CDR2 SYGVKD. The CDR3 region has the DNA TGTGCCATCAAATTACAACTAGCGGGGGGTTATGAGACCCAGTACTTC. It codes for CAIKLQLAGGYETQYF.

This chain joins TRBV29-1 and TRBJ1-5, with unresolved D. This CDR3 is 12 amino acids long. Germline V gene sequence: CDR1 SQVTM, CDR2 ANQGSEA. The V end lost 4 bases, the J end lost 3 bases, and 7 bases lay between the germline ends. The chain's CDR3 is CSVGHLNQPQHF. The CDR3 DNA follows: TGCAGCGTTGGACACCTCAATCAGCCCCAGCATTTT.

This rearrangement joins TRBV7-9 to TRBJ2-1; D may be TRBD1 (6 bases). Germline values: CDR1 SEHNR, CDR2 FQNEAQ (reference sequence). Trimming took off 5 bases at V and 11 bases at J, with 10 bases between the two ends. The CDR3 consists of 11 residues. The CDR3 DNA sequence: TGTGCCAGCAGCGCGACAGGTCAGCAGTTCTTC. Translation: CASSATGQQFF.

The chain uses TRBV19 and TRBJ2-7; a weak D match, TRBD2 (5 bases). The CDR3 covers 12 residues. Germline CDR1 and CDR2: LNHDA and SQIVND (reference sequence). V shed 5 bases and J shed 3 bases, with 8 bases lying between them. This CDR3 is CASSWTGYEQYF. DNA of the CDR3: TGTGCCAGTAGTTGGACTGGCTACGAGCAGTACTTC.

The chain joins TRBV6-1 to TRBJ1-2, with 7 nucleotides matching TRBD1. The length of the CDR3 is 15 residues. After removal of 6 bases from V and 3 bases from J, the junction contained 10 bases not matched to a gene. The V gene's germline CDR1 is MNHNS and CDR2 SASEGT. CDR3 DNA sequence: TGTGCCAGCAGCCAGACAGGGCCCTACCACTATGGCTACACCTTC. Translated: CASSQTGPYHYGYTF.

The J gene is TRBJ2-3, the V gene TRBV2; TRBD2 matches 10 bases. This CDR3 has 14 residues. Germline V lookup: CDR1 SNHLY, CDR2 FYNNEI. V lost 5 bases and J lost 2; bases outside the gene matches: 1. The CDR3 nucleotides read TGTGCCAGCAGTAGCGGGGGGGTCACAGATACGCAGTATTTT. Amino acid sequence: CASSSGGVTDTQYF.

This sequence joins TRBV2 and TRBJ2-1; 7 bases align to TRBD2. CDR1 and CDR2 from the germline V gene are SNHLY and FYNNEI. CDR3 length equals 15 residues. The trim removed 8 bases at V and 5 bases at J, leaving 12 bases unmatched. The CDR3 sequence is CASSVAGDPHNEQFF. In nucleotides, the CDR3 is TGTGCCAGCTCTGTTGCGGGGGACCCCCACAATGAGCAGTTCTTC.